One T cell receptor beta chain is described in this entry. Its specificity is not known. This entry belongs to a study of OX40 agonist ivuxolimab in advanced cancers. Study overall: Ivuxolimab, an antibody acting as an agonist of OX40 (CD134), was used to treat patients.

The germline gives CDR1 ENHRY, CDR2 SYGVKD. CDR3 size: 12 residues. V gave up 2 bases and J gave up 5 bases, with 7 bases separating them. Sequencing used immunoSEQ multiplex PCR; TCRdb keeps in-frame clones, though not all of them. The repertoire includes about 28,000 clones, more than 65% of them detected once, and 11% sits in the top ten. Notes on the study in general: What antigens the expanded peripheral T cells recognized was never established.

The source is an adult with an advanced solid tumor such as melanoma, head and neck, liver or kidney cancer. The sample here was CD4+ or CD8+ T cells sorted from blood, taken in a trial of the OX40 agonist ivuxolimab. The chain uses TRBV10-3 and TRBJ2-7; D is ambiguous. The DNA of the CDR3 is TGTGCCATCAGTGAGGGGTTCAACGAGCAGTACTTC. It codes for CAISEGFNEQYF.